This section outlines one TCR beta chain sequence together with its context. V lost 0 bases and J lost 8, with 11 bases in between. This CDR3 region has 15 residues. CDR1 is LGHDT and CDR2 is YNNKEL in the germline V gene (reference sequence). The sample originates from a study of blood T cell repertoires in COVID-19. As for the study in general: The analysed material was cDNA or gDNA that came from T cells, B-cell-depleted T cells, or PBMCs.

Source study methods: Quantification of nucleated cells was approximated via reference gene primer amplification. TCRdb's copy holds only in-frame clones and misses some; the assay was immunoSEQ multiplex PCR. D and trimming come from the DNA, and the V and J calls and clone size come from that table. The repertoire includes hundreds of thousands of clones, approximately 90% of them detected once, and 0.8% to 0.85% sits in the top ten. The Seattle patients joined while their infection was active and were tracked longitudinally afterward. Sequenced sample: peripheral blood. The receptor's source is a man aged 18 to 35 with COVID-19, enrolled during active disease. This sequence joins TRBV3-1 (or the pseudogene TRBV3-2) and TRBJ1-6; D is uncertain. The CDR3 sequence: CASSQDSRNHSPLHF. CDR3 nucleotide sequence: TGTGCCAGCAGCCAAGATAGCCGTAACCATTCACCCCTCCACTTT.